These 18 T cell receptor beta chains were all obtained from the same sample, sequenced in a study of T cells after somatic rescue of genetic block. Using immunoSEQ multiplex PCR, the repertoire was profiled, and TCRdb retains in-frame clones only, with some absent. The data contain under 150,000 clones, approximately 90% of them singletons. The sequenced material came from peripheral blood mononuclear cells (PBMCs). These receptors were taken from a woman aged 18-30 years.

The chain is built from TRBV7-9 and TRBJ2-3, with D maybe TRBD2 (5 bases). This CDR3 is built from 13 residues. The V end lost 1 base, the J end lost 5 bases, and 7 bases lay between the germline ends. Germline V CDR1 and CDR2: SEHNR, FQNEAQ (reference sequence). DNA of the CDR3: TGTGCCAGCAGCTTAGATGAGGGAGATACGCAGTATTTT. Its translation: CASSLDEGDTQYF.

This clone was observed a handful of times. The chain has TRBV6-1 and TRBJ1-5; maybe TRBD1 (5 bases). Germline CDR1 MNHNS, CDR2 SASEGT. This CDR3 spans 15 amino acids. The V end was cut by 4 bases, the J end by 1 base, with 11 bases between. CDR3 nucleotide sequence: TGTGCCAGCAGTGGGGGCGAGGGGAGCAATCAGCCCCAGCATTTT. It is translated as CASSGGEGSNQPQHF.

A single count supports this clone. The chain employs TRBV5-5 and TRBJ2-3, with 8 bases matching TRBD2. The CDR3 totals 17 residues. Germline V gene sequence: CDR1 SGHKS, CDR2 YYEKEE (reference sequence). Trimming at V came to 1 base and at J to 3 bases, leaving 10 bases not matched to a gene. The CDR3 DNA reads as TGTGCCAGCAGCTTGCTTCTAGCGGGTCATGGTACAGATACGCAGTATTTT. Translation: CASSLLLAGHGTDTQYF.

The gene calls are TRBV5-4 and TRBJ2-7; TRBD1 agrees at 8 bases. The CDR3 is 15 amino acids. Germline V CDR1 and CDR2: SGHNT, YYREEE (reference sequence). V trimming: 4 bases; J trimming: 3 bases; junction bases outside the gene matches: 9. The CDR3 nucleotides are TGTGCCAGCAGCCCGGGACAGGTCCTAATCTACGAGCAGTACTTC. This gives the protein CASSPGQVLIYEQYF.

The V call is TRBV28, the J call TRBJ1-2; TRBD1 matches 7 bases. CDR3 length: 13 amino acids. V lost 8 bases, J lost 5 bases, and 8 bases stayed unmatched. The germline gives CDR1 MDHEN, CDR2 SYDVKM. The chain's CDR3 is CASSLTGLYGYTF. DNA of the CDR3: TGTGCCAGCTCTTTGACAGGGCTGTATGGCTACACCTTC.

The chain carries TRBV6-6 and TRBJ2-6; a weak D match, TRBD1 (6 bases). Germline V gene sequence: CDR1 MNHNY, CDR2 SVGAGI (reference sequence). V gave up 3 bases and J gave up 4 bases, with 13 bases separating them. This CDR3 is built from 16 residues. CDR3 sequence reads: CASSYPTGPGANVLTF. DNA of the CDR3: TGTGCCAGCAGTTATCCCACAGGGCCAGGGGCCAACGTCCTGACTTTC.

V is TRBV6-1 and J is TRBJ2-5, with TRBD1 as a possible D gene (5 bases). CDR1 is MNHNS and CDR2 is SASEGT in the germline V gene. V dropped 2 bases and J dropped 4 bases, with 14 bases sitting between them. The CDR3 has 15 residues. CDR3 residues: CASSELLGAAETQYF. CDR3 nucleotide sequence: TGTGCCAGCAGTGAATTATTAGGGGCCGCAGAGACCCAGTACTTC.

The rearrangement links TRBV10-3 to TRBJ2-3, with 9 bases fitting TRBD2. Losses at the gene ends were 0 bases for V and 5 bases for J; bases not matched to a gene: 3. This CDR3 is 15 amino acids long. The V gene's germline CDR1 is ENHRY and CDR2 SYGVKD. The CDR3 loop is CAISESGLAGDTQYF. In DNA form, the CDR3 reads TGTGCCATCAGTGAGTCGGGACTAGCAGGAGATACGCAGTATTTT.

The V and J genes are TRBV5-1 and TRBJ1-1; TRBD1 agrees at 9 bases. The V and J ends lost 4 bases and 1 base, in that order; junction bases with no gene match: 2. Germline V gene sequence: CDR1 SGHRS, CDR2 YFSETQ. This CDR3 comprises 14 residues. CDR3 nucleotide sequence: TGCGCCAGCAGCCGGGGACAGGGGAACACTGAAGCTTTCTTT. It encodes CASSRGQGNTEAFF.

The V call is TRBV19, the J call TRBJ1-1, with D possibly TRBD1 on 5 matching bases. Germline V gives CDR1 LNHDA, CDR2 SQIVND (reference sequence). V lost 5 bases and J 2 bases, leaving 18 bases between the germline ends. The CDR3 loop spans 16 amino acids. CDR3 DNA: TGTGCCAGTAGTCAACTAGAGGGGCTTGGAAACACTGAAGCTTTCTTT. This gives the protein CASSQLEGLGNTEAFF.

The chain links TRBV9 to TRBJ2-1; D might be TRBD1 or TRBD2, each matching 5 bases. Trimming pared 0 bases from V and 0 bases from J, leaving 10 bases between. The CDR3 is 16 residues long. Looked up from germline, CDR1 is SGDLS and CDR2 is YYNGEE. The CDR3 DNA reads TGTGCCAGCAGCGTAGGGGACCCGAGCTCCTACAATGAGCAGTTCTTC. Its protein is CASSVGDPSSYNEQFF.

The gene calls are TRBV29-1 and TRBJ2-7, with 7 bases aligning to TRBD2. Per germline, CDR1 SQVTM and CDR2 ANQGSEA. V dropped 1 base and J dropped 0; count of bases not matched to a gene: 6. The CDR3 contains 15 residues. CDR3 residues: CSVEVAGESSYEQYF. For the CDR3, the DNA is TGCAGCGTTGAAGTCGCGGGGGAAAGCTCCTACGAGCAGTACTTC.

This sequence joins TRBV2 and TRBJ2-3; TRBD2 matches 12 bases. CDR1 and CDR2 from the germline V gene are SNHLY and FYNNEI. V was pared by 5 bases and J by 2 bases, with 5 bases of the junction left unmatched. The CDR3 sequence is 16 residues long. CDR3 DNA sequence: TGTGCCAGCAGTTCAGGACTAGCGGGGACCACAGATACGCAGTATTTT. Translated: CASSSGLAGTTDTQYF.

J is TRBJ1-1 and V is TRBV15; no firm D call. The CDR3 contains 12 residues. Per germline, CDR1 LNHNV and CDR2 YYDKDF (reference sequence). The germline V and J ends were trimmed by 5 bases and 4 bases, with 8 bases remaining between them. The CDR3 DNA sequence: TGTGCCACCAGCCTCCTTGGCACTGAAGCTTTCTTT. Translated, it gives CATSLLGTEAFF. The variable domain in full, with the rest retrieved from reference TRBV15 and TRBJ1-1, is DAMVIQNPRYQVTQFGKPVTLSCSQTLNHNVMYWYQQKSSQAPKLLFHYYDKDFNNEADTPDNFQSRRPNTSFCFLDIRSPGLGDTAMYLCATSLLGTEAFFGQGTRLTVV.

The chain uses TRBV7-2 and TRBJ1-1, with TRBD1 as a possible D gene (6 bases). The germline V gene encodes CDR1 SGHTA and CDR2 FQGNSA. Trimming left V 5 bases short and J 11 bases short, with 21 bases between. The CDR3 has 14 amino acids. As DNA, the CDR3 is TGTGCCAGCAGCCTCAGGTCCGAGACAGGAAGGGCTTTCTTT. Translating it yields CASSLRSETGRAFF.

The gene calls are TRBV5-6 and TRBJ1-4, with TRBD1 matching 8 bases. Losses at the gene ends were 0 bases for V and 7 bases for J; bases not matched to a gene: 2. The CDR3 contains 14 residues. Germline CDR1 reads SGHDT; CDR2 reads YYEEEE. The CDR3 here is CASSLVGQGEKLFF. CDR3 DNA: TGTGCCAGCAGCTTGGTCGGACAGGGTGAAAAACTGTTTTTT.

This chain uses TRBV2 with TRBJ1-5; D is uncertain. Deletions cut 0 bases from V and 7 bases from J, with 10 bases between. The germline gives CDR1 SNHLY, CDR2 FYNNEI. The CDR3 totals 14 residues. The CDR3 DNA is TGTGCCAGCAGTGAAGCGCTTACAGCGCAGCCCCAGCATTTT. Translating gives CASSEALTAQPQHF.

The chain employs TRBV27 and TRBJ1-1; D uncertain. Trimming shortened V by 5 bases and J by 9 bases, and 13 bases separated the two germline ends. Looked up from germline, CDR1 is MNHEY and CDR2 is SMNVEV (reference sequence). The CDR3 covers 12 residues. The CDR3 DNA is TGTGCCAGCAGTCTGCCCGGGAGGAAAGCTTTCTTT. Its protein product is CASSLPGRKAFF.